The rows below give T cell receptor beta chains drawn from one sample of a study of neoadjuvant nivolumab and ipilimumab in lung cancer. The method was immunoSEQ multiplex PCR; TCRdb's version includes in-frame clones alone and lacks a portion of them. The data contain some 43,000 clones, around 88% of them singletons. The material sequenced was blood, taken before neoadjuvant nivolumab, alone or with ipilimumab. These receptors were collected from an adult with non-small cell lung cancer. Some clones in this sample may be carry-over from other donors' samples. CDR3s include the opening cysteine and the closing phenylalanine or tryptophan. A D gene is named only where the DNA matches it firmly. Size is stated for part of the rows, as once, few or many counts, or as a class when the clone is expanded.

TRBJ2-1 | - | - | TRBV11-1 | TGTGCCAGCAGCTTAACGCAGGGCTCCTACAATGAGCAGTTCTTC | CASSLTQGSYNEQFF
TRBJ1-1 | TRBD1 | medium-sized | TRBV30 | TGTGCCTGGAGAACGACAGGGGGCCCCCAGCGAGCTTTCTTT | CAWRTTGGPQRAFF
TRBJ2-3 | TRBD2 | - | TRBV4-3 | TGCGCCAGCAGCCAAGATCTTGTAACTAGCGGGATGTCAGATACGCAGTATTTT | CASSQDLVTSGMSDTQYF
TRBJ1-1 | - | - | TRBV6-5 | TGTGCCAGCAAGTACAACACTGAAGCTTTCTTT | CASKYNTEAFF
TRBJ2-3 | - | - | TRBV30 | TGTGCCGGCCGGAGGGAGTTCACAGATACGCAGTATTTT | CAGRREFTDTQYF
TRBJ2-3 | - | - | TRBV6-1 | TGTGCCAGCAGTGAACAGGGCACAGATACGCAGTATTTT | CASSEQGTDTQYF
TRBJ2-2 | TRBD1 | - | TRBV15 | TGTGCCACCAGCAGAGATTTTGGACAGGGTCCCGGGGAGCTGTTTTTT | CATSRDFGQGPGELFF
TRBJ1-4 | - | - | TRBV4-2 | TGTGCCAGCAGCGGCTACTCACACACTAATGAAAAACTGTTTTTT | CASSGYSHTNEKLFF
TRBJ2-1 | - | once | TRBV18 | TGTGCCAGCTCACCACGATCGGGAGCTAGGTCTGAGCAGTTCTTC | CASSPRSGARSEQFF
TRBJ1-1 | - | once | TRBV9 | TGTGCCAGCAGCGCCCACAGGTCCAACACTGAAGCTTTCTTT | CASSAHRSNTEAFF
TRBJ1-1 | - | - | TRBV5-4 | TGTGCCAGCAGCTCTCAGGGAGGACTCATGAACACTGAAGCTTTCTTT | CASSSQGGLMNTEAFF
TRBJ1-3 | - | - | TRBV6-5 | TGTGCCATAATGGACACTGGAAACACCATATATTTT | CAIMDTGNTIYF
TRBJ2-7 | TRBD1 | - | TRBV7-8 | TGTGCCAGCAGCTCAGGGGGCAGCTCCTACGAGCAGTACTTC | CASSSGGSSYEQYF
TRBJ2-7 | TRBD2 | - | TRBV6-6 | TGTGCCAGCGTTCTAGCGGGAGCCTACGAGCAGTACTTC | CASVLAGAYEQYF
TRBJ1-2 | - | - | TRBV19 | TGTGCCAGTACCAACGTGGGGGCCTATGGCTACACCTTC | CASTNVGAYGYTF
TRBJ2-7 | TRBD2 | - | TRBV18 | TGTGCCAGCTCTGGGGGGGTCGAGCAGTACTTC | CASSGGVEQYF
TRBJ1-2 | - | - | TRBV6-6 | TGTGCCAGCAGTTACGATGGCTACACCTTC | CASSYDGYTF
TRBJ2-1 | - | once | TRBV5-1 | TGCGCCAGCAGCTTGGAAGGCCAGCCTTACAATGAGCAGTTCTTC | CASSLEGQPYNEQFF
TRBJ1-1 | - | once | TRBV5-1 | TGCGCCAGCAGCTTGGGGACCGTTGCTGAAGCTTTCTTT | CASSLGTVAEAFF
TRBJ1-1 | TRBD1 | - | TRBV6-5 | TGTGCCAGCAGTCAACTTACAGGGGGCTACACTGAAGCTTTCTTT | CASSQLTGGYTEAFF
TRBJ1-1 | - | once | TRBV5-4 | TGTGCCAGCAGCCCCGGGGGGGGCCCGAACACTGAAGCTTTCTTT | CASSPGGGPNTEAFF
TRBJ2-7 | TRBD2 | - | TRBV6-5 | TGTGCCAGCAGTTATTCGGGGACTAGCGGAACCTACGAGCAGTACTTC | CASSYSGTSGTYEQYF